Sequencing of this T cell receptor beta chain was carried out in a study of cytomegalovirus exposure and HLA in healthy donors (dated by TCRdb to about 2017). Some background on the complete study: In an earlier analysis of 587 of the donors, less than 350 Gb of sequence data and some 100 million unique TCR beta sequences from approximately 180 million T cells were reported. About 280 gigabases of sequencing data and tens of millions of unique TCR sequences made up an early release that covered approximately 620 HLA-typed donors. Of the roughly 400 genotyped donors, approximately 83% fell in the genetic ancestry cluster associated with self-reported Caucasian donors. The study aimed to test whether cataloging public T cell receptors could reveal signatures of past pathogen exposure. The study used immunosequencing to profile the T cell repertoires of about 670 subjects and linked those repertoires to cytomegalovirus serostatus. A separate validation cohort of more than 100 different subjects was used in addition to the approximately 670-subject first cohort. High-throughput TCR immunosequencing, statistical association of individual TCRs with disease status, and machine learning were combined to predict cytomegalovirus infection status. In a later analysis, previously published TCR beta repertoires from 500 to 750 donors were re-analyzed and high-resolution HLA genotyping was added so that TCR occurrence patterns could be studied. The later analysis used no new phenotypic data to find candidate immune exposures, relying instead on TCR beta sequences and their occurrence across donors. An earlier analysis of approximately 500 of the donors applied high-throughput TCR beta sequencing to assess whether each TCR beta V gene segment acted as functional or pseudogenic. Donor age, sex, ethnicity and CMV serostatus were collected together with the repertoire data. A later genetic analysis used genome-wide SNP genotypes for about 60% of the roughly 700 donors, treating that subset as a discovery cohort. All discovery cohort repertoires had been generated using a single sequencing platform. Class I and class II HLA loci were covered by the typing at four-digit resolution. The number of donors typed differed by locus, with 629-630 for A, B, C, DRB1 and DQB1, about 500 for DQA1, 600 to 610 for DPA1, and over 400 for DPB1. Roughly five DR-DQ haplotypes were handled as single units for association and clustering, since linkage in the cohort was strong. Across under 500 genotyped donors of the cohort, an average of about 200,000 unique TCR beta nucleotide sequences per donor were sequenced, and around 20% of those sequences were non-productive.

The library was made by the immunoSEQ multiplex PCR assay. The multiplex PCR relied on a mix of 60 forward primers for TCR Vbeta segments and 13 reverse primers for TCR Jbeta segments. The CDR3 region of rearranged TCR beta genes was amplified from genomic DNA with a multiplex PCR assay. The Illumina HiSeq System was used to sequence the amplified TCR beta libraries as 87-base-pair reads. On the authors' methods: In a later analysis, some 80 million unique TCR beta chains were counted across the 500 to 850 repertoires, and roughly 11 million of these chains were shared by at least two donors. Raw reads were error-corrected and collapsed into unique sequences with a nearest-neighbor algorithm that merged closely related sequences to remove PCR and sequencing errors. CDR3 sequences were aligned to IMGT reference sequences to assign V, D and J gene segments. Each retained sequence needed at least a six-nucleotide match to both a V gene segment and a J gene segment. Rearrangements were called productive when the CDR3 lacked stop codons and stayed in frame with V and J; all others were non-productive. CDR3 was defined according to IMGT convention as the region running from the second conserved V-encoded cysteine to the conserved J-encoded phenylalanine. The earlier analysis of about 560 of the donors excluded any sequence lacking an unambiguous match to a single V gene segment. In an earlier analysis of approximately 590 of the donors, V segments were called functional above 56.7% productive rearrangements and were called segregating when the between-donor standard deviation exceeded 5%. A statistical classification framework was built for diagnosing cytomegalovirus status from the catalog of TCR beta chain sequences. In a later analysis, V and J genes were assigned by comparing TCR nucleotide sequences against IMGT/GENE-DB human TR gene sequences. Using the TCRdist pipeline, a later analysis assigned CDR3 sequences along with most-parsimonious VDJ recombination scenarios. In a later analysis, each TCR beta chain was defined by its CDR3 amino acid sequence together with its V-gene family, and reads without a unique V-gene family were excluded. In a later analysis, a few hundred highly shared, low-generation-probability nucleotide sequences were removed to address suspected cross-contamination and a sequencing artifact. A later analysis calculated a clonal expansion index for each public chain from normalized within-repertoire ranks of inferred template counts. Generation probabilities in a later analysis came from a VDJ recombination model fitted to out-of-frame rearrangements, and those results were checked against IGoR. In a later analysis, TCR-TCR, TCR-HLA and TCR-CMV co-occurrence was scored with hypergeometric tests, and a repertoire-size bias correction was applied to TCR pairs. A later analysis estimated false discovery rates by permuting HLA or CMV assignments 20 times. In a later analysis, co-occurring TCRs were grouped using DBSCAN, with TCRdist sequence similarity added in when clustering inside HLA-allele-positive subsets. Repertoires with fewer than 30,000 or more than 120,000 public chains were left out of co-occurrence clustering, as were five repertoires with anomalous nucleotide sharing. Here the immuneACCESS table is served through TCRdb, limited to in-frame sequences with V and J called. Missing clones are a known gap in these copies; in checked studies unresolved V genes cover under half, and the rest lacks a known reason. From that table come the V and J calls and clone size; the DNA was used to work out D and trimming. The sample table lists approximately 50,000 clones, roughly four fifths of them with a count of one. In total, the top ten clones hold around 4% of the sample.

CDR3 length: 14 amino acids, cysteine to phenylalanine. Only the CDR3 portion is preserved as DNA: 42 bases, with reading frame beginning at the first base. The CDR1 and CDR2 encoded by the germline V gene are MNHNS and SASEGT. V is pruned by 8 bases and J by 6 bases, leaving 8 bases of the junction without a gene match. The full study reports these points: In a later analysis, most CMV-associated TCR beta chains were found to appear HLA-restricted, with HLA associations seemingly driven largely by CMV exposure. In a later genetic analysis, a missense DCLRE1C variant was associated with V-gene and J-gene trimming of TCR beta chains, and the association was replicated in an independent cohort. A cluster of highly shared sequence variants was judged likely to be a technical artifact of the sequencing pipeline. Only TCR beta chains were sequenced in this cohort, and the absence of alpha or paired-chain data limited detectable features. Across donors, most TCR sequences were observed very rarely, whereas some public TCRs were present in many individuals. Strong co-occurrence of HLA alleles, especially DR and DQ, made assigning TCR associations to individual alleles difficult. In a later analysis, several top co-occurrence clusters were reported to appear linked to parvovirus B19, influenza, CMV and Epstein-Barr virus. In both the original and validation cohorts, the classifier was reported to diagnose cytomegalovirus status with high specificity and sensitivity. A few of the identified cytomegalovirus-associated TCR beta chains were confirmed in vitro to be specific for cytomegalovirus antigens. HLA typing was unavailable for some donors at each locus, so association tests used only the typed subset. In an earlier analysis of some 640 of the donors, most TCR beta V segments were observed in productive rearrangements about 90% or about 30% of the time, broadly matching IMGT annotations. A further reported finding was that TCR beta sequences accurately predicted the HLA-A and HLA-B alleles for most subjects in the first cohort. It was suggested by the authors that the approach could potentially be generalized to other disease states and immunological phenotypes. Some IMGT-functional V segments, including TRBV6-2 and TRBV6-3, could not be distinguished by the 87-base-pair reads and were therefore excluded. According to a later analysis, TCR association rates differed among HLA loci, with DRB1 alleles showing the most associated TCRs and HLA-C alleles showing the fewest. Specific HLA alleles were associated with 18,000 or so TCR beta sequences at a false discovery rate of 0.05 in a later analysis. Linkage disequilibrium might explain the correlated functional status among segregating V segments, but an unknown experimental factor could not be excluded. In a later analysis, HLA-associated TCR beta chains showed more clonal expansion and lower generation probabilities than non-associated chains that were equally common. For the cohort, immune exposure information was limited to CMV serostatus. About 17 rarely observed V segments, including chromosome 9 orphons, were excluded from the earlier analysis of a few hundred of the donors because counts were too low. The presence/absence analyses assumed that sequencing depth was roughly uniform across donors, and that assumption may not be true. The study gave a list of some 150 TCR beta chains associated with cytomegalovirus. In a later genetic analysis, fewer N-insertions in productive TCRs were reported among donors in an Asian-associated ancestry cluster than the 666-donor mean.

In total, 666 healthy bone marrow donors made up the cohort. Cohort members were all nominally healthy when sampled, although unrecorded immune exposures were likely present. The donor tested CMV seronegative and was one of the 352 seronegative cohort members. Every donor gave a peripheral blood sample, and the peripheral blood mononuclear cells from that sample were used for TCR beta sequencing. The Qiagen DNeasy Blood Extraction Kit was used to extract genomic DNA from the blood cell samples. This clone turned up a few times. Its target antigen remains unknown. No qualities accompany the bases; no much larger clone lies one base away.

This sequence originates from a young man in good health and CMV-seronegative. The chain employs TRBV6-1 and TRBJ2-1; a stretch of 9 junction bases matches TRBD1. Input material: PBMCs. The DNA is as follows: TGTGCCAGCGGGGGACAGGGTTCCGGCAATGAGCAGTTCTTC. Translation gives CASGGQGSGNEQFF.